This entry concerns a single T cell receptor beta chain. This entry is derived from a study of T cells in Graves' hyperthyroidism and ophthalmopathy. As for the study in general: Blood was drawn when the patient was first diagnosed and still untreated.

Researchers barred patients who had uncontrolled infection, other autoimmune disease, pregnancy or lactation. Diagnostic decisions used clinical symptoms, serum thyroxine and TRAb, thyroid ultrasound and orbital computed tomography. 10 ml fresh peripheral blood yielded the PBMCs. V lost 2 bases and J lost 4, with 11 bases in between. Germline V gene data show CDR1 as GTSNPN and CDR2 as SVGIG (reference sequence). This CDR3 contains 13 residues. RNA transcripts served as the template for amplifying TCR beta CDR3 regions. The TCR CDR3 was amplified in a first-round RT-PCR using the HTBI primer set. One entry per CDR3 protein results from TCRdb running MiXCR on the multiplex PCR reads. Of around 530,000 distinct CDR3 sequences listed, roughly 17% were seen once; the top ten hold under 20%.

Input material: blood. This clonotype originated in a woman aged 18 to 35 with Graves' ophthalmopathy. This chain connects TRBV30 to TRBJ1-1; no clear D. The CDR3 DNA reads as TGTGCCTGGAGTCAGCGGGAGACCACTGAAGCTTTCTTT. As protein: CAWSQRETTEAFF. The variable domain in full, completed from reference TRBV30 and TRBJ1-1, reads SQTIHQWPATLVQPVGSPLSLECTVEGTSNPNLYWYRQAAGRGLQLLFYSVGIGQISSEVPQNLSASRPQDRQFILSSKKLLLSDSGFYLCAWSQRETTEAFFGQGTRLTVV.